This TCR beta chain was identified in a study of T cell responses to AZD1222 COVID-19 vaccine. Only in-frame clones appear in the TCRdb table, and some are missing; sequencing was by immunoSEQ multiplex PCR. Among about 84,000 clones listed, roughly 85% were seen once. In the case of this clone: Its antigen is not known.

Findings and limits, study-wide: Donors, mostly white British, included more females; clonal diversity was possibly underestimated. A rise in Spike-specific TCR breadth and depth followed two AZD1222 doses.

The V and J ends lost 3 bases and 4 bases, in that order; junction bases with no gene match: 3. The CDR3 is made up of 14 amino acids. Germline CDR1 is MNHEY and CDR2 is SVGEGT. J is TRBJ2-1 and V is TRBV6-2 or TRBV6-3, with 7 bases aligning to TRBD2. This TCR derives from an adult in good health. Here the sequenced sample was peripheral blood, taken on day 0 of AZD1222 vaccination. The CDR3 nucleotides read TGTGCCAGCAGTTATGGGGGGGGATACAATGAGCAGTTCTTC. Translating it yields CASSYGGGYNEQFF.